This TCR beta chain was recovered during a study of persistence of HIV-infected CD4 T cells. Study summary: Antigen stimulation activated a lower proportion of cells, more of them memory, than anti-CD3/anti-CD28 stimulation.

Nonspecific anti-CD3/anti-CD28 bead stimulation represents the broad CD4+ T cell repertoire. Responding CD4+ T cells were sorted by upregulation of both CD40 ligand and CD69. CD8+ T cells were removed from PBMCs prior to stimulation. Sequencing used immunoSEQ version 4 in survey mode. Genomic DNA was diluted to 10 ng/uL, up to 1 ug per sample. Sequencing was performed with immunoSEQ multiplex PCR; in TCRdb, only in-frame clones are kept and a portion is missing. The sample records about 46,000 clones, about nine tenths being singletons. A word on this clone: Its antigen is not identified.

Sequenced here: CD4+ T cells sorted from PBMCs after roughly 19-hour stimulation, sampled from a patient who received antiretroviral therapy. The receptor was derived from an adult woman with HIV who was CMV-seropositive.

In DNA form, the CDR3 reads TGCGCCAGCAGTGGGACAGGGAGCTATGGCTACACCTTC. Residues: CASSGTGSYGYTF. J is TRBJ1-2 and V is TRBV10-1, with 8 bases fitting TRBD1. Germline V lookup: CDR1 WNHNN, CDR2 SYGVQD (reference sequence). This CDR3 comprises 13 residues. V was clipped by 4 bases and J by 4 bases; unmatched bases: 2.